Given below is one TCR beta chain in context. Its matching antigen is unknown. These data are taken from a study of T cell repertoires in cytomegalovirus infection. Overall study context: Public TCR beta signatures provided an indication of both CMV infection and a matching HLA type.

TCRdb fed the reads into MiXCR, producing one record per CDR3 protein. The sample records under 850,000 distinct CDR3 sequences, around 32% being singletons. This clonotype was sampled from a human donor in good health (CMV status not recorded). Some clones in this sample may be carry-over from other donors' samples. The sample in question was cultured PBMCs, obtained from culture after CMV antigen stimulation.

The CDR3 protein is CASRFGTSEGEKLFF. In nucleotides, the CDR3 is TGTGCCAGTAGATTCGGGACTTCCGAAGGTGAAAAACTGTTTTTT. V gene TRBV19 combines with J gene TRBJ1-4; D is possibly TRBD1 (5 bases). CDR3 size: 15 residues. The V and J ends lost 6 bases and 7 bases respectively, with 18 bases between them. Germline-derived CDR1 and CDR2 are LNHDA and SQIVND (reference sequence). The whole variable domain, remainder taken from reference TRBV19 and TRBJ1-4, is DGGITQSPKYLFRKEGQNVTLSCEQNLNHDAMYWYRQDPGQGLRLIYYSQIVNDFQKGDIAEGYSVSREKKESFPLTVTSAQKNPTAFYLCASRFGTSEGEKLFFGSGTQLSVL.